This T cell receptor beta chain was identified in a study of shared clonotypes between healthy human individuals. Notes on the study in general: Sampling included only blood; tissue repertoires likely differ. In several donors, about 5% of naive CD4 clonotypes appeared in common.

In the study's own analysis: In the immunoSEQ data, sequences were junction-only and lacked quality scores, so filtering differed. Produced via immunoSEQ multiplex PCR; TCRdb's table is partial and in-frame only. V and J calls plus clone size are reproduced from that table; the DNA served to infer D and trimming. Of 2 million to 2.5 million clones in the sample, roughly 90% are singletons; the top ten hold roughly 0.34%. Comment on this clone: Its antigen is undetermined.

V lost 5 bases and J 2 bases, leaving 12 bases between the germline ends. Germline values: CDR1 MDHEN, CDR2 SYDVKM. The CDR3 totals 14 residues. The sample taken for sequencing was naive CD4+ T cells from PBMCs. The subset was: CD45RA+ positively selected. This chain uses TRBV28 with TRBJ1-1; D is ambiguous. The source of this sequence is a man between 18 and 29 years old in good health. Some clones in this sample may be carry-over from other donors' samples. The CDR3 here is CASSGEGFNTEAFF. CDR3 sequence (DNA): TGTGCCAGCAGTGGGGAGGGTTTCAACACTGAAGCTTTCTTT.